Described below is a single T cell receptor beta chain sequence and its context. The CDR3 covers 14 residues. Germline V gives CDR1 MNHEY, CDR2 SMNVEV (reference sequence). The germline V and J ends were trimmed by 5 bases and 0 bases, with 11 bases remaining between them. This sample stems from a study of blood T cells in healthy people across ages. Healthy Russian Caucasian donors spanned ages about 6 to 100 years. A sample-barcoded 5' primer and a J-beta primer mix were used in a second PCR of about 7 to 12 cycles. Per sample, CDR3-containing paired-end reads numbered at least 2.5 million. TCRdb re-derived calls from the 5' RACE reads in MiXCR, one entry per CDR3 protein. The table shows 650,000 or so distinct CDR3 sequences, with approximately 52% occurring only once.

The TCR comes from an elderly woman in good health. The chain couples TRBV27 to TRBJ2-7; D gene ambiguous. What was sequenced was blood. The CDR3 DNA reads as TGTGCCAGCAGTCAGTCGAGGAGCTCCTACGAGCAGTACTTC. It codes for CASSQSRSSYEQYF.